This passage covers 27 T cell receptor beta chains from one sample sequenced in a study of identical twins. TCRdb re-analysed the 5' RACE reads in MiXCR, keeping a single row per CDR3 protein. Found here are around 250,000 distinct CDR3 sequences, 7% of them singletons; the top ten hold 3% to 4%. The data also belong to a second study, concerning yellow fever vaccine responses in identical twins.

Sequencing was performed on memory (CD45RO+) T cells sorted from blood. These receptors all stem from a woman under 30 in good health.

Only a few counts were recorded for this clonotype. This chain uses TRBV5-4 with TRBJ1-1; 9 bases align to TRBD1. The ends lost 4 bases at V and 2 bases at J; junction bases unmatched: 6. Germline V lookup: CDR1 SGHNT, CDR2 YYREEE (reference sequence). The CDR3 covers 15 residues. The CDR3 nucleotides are TGTGCCAGCAGCAGAACAGGGGGCGTAAACACTGAAGCTTTCTTT. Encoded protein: CASSRTGGVNTEAFF.

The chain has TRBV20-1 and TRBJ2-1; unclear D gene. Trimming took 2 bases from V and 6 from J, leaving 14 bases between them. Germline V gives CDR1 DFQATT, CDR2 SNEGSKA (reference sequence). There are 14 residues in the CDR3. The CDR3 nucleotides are TGCAGTGCTAGACGGCTAGACGTGGGCAATGAGCAGTTCTTC. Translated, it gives CSARRLDVGNEQFF.

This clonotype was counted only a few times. The CDR3 is CATSRRTGRLDNGYTF. The CDR3, as DNA: TGTGCCACCAGCAGAAGGACAGGGCGGCTCGATAACGGCTACACCTTC. The V call is TRBV15, the J call TRBJ1-2; 8 bases match TRBD1. The CDR3 spans 16 residues. Germline values: CDR1 LNHNV, CDR2 YYDKDF (reference sequence). Trimming took 2 bases from V and 8 from J; bases not matched to a gene: 13.

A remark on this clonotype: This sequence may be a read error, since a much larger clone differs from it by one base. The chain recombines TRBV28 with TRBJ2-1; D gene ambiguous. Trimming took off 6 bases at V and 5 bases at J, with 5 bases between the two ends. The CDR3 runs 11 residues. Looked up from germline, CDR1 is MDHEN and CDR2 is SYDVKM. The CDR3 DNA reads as TGTGCCAGCAGGGACGACAATGAGCAGTTCTTC. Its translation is CASRDDNEQFF. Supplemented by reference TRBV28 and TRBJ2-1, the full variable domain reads DVKVTQSSRYLVKRTGEKVFLECVQDMDHENMFWYRQDPGLGLRLIYFSYDVKMKEKGDIPEGYSVSREKKERFSLILESASTNQTSMYLCASRDDNEQFFGPGTRLTVL.

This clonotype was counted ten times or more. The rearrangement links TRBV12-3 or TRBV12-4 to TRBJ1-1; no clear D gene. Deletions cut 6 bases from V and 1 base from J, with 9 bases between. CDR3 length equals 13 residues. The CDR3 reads CASSPPGNTEAFF. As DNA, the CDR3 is TGTGCCAGCAGCCCTCCGGGGAACACTGAAGCTTTCTTT.

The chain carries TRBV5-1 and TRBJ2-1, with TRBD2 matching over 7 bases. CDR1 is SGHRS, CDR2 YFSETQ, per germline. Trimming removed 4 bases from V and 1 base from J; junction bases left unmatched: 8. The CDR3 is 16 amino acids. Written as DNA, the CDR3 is TGCGCCAGCAGCAAAGAGAGCGGGATGTCCTACAATGAGCAGTTCTTC. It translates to CASSKESGMSYNEQFF. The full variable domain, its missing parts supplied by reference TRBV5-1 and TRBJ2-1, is KAGVTQTPRYLIKTRGQQVTLSCSPISGHRSVSWYQQTPGQGLQFLFEYFSETQRNKGNFPGRFSGRQFSNSRSEMNVSTLELGDSALYLCASSKESGMSYNEQFFGPGTRLTVL.

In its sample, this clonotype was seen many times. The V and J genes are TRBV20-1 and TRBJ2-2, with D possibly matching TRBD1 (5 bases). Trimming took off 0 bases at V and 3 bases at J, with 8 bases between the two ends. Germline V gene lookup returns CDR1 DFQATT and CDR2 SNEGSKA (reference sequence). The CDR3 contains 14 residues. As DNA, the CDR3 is TGCAGTGCTAGAGATGACAGTCACACCGGGGAGCTGTTTTTT. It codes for CSARDDSHTGELFF.

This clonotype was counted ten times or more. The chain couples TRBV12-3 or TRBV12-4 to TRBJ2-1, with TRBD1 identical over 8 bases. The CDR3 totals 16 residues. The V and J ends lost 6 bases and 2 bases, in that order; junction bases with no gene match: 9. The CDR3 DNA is TGTGCCAGCAGCCCTGGGACAGGCGCTACCTACAATGAGCAGTTCTTC. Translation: CASSPGTGATYNEQFF.

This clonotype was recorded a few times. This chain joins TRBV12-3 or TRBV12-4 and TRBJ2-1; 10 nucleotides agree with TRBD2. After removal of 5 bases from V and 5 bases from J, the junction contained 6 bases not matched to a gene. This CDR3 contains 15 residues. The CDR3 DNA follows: TGTGCCAGCAGTCTTAGCGGGAGGATAAACAATGAGCAGTTCTTC. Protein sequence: CASSLSGRINNEQFF.

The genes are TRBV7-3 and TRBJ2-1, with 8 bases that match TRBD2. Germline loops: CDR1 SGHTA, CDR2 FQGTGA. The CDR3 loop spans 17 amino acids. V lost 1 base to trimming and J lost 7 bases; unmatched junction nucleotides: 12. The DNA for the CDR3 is TGTGCCAGCAGCTTAATAGGAGCGGGAGCAAGTCGGAATGAGCAGTTCTTC. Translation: CASSLIGAGASRNEQFF.

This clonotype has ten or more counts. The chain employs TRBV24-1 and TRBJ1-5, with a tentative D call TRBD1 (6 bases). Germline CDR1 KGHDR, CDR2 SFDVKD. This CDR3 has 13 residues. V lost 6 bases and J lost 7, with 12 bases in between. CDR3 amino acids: CATSHGTYQPQHF. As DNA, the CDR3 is TGTGCCACCAGTCACGGGACATACCAGCCCCAGCATTTT.

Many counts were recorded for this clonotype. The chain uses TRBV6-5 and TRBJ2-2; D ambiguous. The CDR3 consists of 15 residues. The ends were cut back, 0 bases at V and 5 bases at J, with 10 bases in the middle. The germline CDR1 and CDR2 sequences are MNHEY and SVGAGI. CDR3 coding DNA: TGTGCCAGCAGTTACTCCAACGGTGGGACCGGGGAGCTGTTTTTT. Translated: CASSYSNGGTGELFF.

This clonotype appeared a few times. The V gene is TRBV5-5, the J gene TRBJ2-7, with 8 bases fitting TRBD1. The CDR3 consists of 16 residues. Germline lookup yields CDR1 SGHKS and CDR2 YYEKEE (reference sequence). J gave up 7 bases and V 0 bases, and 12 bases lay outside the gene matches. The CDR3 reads CASSLERTGIGPEQYV. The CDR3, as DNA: TGTGCCAGCAGCTTGGAGAGGACAGGGATCGGTCCGGAGCAGTACGTC.

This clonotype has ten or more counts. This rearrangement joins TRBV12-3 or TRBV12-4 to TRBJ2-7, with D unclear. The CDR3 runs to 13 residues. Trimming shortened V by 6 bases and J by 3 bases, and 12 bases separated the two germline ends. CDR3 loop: CASRKDSRYEQYF. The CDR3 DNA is TGTGCCAGCAGGAAGGATAGCCGCTACGAGCAGTACTTC.

The CDR3 DNA follows: TGTGCCAGCAGCTTAGAGTCCCCGGGCACAGTCAGGACCGGGGAGCTGTTTTTT. Translation: CASSLESPGTVRTGELFF. This chain links TRBV7-8 with TRBJ2-2, with D hard to call. CDR1 and CDR2 (germline): SGHVS, FQNEAQ. The CDR3 covers 18 residues. V was shortened by 1 base and J by 5 bases, with 20 bases between the two germline ends.

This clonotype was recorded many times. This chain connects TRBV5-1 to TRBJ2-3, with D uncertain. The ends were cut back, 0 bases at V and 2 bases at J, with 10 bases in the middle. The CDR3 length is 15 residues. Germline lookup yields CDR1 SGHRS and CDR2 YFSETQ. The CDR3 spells CASSLAPTHTDTQYF. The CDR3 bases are TGCGCCAGCAGCTTGGCCCCGACACACACAGATACGCAGTATTTT.

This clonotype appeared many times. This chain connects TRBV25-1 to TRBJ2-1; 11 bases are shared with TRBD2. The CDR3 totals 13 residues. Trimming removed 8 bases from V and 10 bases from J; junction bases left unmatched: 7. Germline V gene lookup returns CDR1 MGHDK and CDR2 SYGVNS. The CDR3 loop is CASALAGGGEQFF. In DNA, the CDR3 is TGTGCCAGCGCTCTAGCGGGAGGTGGAGAGCAGTTCTTC.

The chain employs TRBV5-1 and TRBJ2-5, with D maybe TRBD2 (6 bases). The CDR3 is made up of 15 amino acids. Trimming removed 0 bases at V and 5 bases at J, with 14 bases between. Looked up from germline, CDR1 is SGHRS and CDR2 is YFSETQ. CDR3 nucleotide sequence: TGCGCCAGCAGCTTGGAGTCGGGAGTTTGGGAGACCCAGTACTTC. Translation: CASSLESGVWETQYF. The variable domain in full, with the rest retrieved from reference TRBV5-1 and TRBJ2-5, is KAGVTQTPRYLIKTRGQQVTLSCSPISGHRSVSWYQQTPGQGLQFLFEYFSETQRNKGNFPGRFSGRQFSNSRSEMNVSTLELGDSALYLCASSLESGVWETQYFGPGTRLLVL.

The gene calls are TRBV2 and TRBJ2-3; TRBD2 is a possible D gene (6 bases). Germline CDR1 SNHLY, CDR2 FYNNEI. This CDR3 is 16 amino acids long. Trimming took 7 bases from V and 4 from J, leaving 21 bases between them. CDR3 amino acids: CASKGSGTSPADTQYF. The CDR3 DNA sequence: TGTGCCAGCAAGGGATCTGGGACTTCACCGGCAGATACGCAGTATTTT.

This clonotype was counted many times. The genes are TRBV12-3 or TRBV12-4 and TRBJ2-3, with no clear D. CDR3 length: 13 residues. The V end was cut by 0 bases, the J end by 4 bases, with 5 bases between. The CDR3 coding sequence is TGTGCCAGCAGTTTAGCGCTCTCAGATACGCAGTATTTT. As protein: CASSLALSDTQYF.

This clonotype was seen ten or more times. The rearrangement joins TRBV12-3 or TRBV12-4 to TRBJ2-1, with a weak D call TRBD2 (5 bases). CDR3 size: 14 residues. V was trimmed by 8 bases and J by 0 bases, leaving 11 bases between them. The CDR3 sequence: CASGPGSSYNEQFF. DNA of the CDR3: TGTGCCAGCGGTCCGGGGAGCTCCTACAATGAGCAGTTCTTC.

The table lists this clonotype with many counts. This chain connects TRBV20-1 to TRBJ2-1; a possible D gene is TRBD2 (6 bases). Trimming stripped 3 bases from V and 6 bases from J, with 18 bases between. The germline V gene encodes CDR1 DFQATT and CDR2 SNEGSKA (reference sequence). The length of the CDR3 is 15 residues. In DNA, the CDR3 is TGCAGTGCTAGGGTGGGCCTAGCGACCTCCAATGAGCAGTTCTTC. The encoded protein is CSARVGLATSNEQFF.

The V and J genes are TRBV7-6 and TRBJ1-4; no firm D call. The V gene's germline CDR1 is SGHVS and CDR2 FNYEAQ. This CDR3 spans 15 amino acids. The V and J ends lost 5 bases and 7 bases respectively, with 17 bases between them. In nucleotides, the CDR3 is TGTGCCAGCAGCCCGTTACGGAGGATGGGTGAAAAACTGTTTTTT. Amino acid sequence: CASSPLRRMGEKLFF.

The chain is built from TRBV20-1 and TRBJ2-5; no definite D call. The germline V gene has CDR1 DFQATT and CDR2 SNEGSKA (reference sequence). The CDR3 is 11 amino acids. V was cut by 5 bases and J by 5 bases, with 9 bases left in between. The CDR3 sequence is CSAFTRETQYF. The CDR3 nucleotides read TGCAGTGCTTTTACAAGGGAGACCCAGTACTTC.

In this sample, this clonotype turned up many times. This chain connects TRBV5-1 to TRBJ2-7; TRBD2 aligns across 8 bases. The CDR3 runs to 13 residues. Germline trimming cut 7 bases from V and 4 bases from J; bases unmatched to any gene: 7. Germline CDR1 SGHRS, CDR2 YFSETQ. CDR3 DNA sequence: TGCGCCAGCGCGTTCGGACTAGCTTACGAGCAGTACTTC. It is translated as CASAFGLAYEQYF.

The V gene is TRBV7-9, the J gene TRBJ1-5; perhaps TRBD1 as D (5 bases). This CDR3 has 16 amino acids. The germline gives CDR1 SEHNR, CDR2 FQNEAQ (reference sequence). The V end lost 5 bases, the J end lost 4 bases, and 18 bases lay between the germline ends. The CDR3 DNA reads TGTGCCAGCAGCCCAACAGGTTCCGACCCTAATCAGCCCCAGCATTTT. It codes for CASSPTGSDPNQPQHF.

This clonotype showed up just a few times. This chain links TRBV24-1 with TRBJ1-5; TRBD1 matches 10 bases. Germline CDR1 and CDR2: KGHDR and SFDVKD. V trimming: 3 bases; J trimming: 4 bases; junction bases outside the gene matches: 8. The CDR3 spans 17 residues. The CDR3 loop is CATSDGRDRGTNQPQHF. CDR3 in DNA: TGTGCCACCAGTGATGGCCGGGACAGGGGAACAAATCAGCCCCAGCATTTT.